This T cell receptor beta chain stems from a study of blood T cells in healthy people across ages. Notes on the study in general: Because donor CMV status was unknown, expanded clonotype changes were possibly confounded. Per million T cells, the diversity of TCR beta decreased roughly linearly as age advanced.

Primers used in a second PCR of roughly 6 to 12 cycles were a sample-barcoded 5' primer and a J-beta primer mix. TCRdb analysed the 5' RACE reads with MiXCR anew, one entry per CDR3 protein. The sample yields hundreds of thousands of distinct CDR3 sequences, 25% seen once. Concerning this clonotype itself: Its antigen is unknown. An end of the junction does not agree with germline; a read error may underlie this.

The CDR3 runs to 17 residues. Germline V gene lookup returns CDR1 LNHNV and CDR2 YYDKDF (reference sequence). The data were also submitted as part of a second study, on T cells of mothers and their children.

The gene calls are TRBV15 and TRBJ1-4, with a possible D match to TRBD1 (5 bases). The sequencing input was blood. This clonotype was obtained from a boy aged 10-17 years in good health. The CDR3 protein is CATSGDESGVPNEKLFF. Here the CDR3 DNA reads TGTGCCACCAGCGGAGACGAATCGGGGGTCCCTAATGAAAAACTGTTTTTT.